The 17 T cell receptor beta chains given below trace back to one sample, sequenced in a study of spatial heterogeneity in lung cancer. Whole-study findings and limits: For expanded intratumoral alpha and beta TCRs, counts tracked tumor mutation counts.

MiXCR, applied by TCRdb to the 5' RACE reads, yields one record per CDR3 protein. The sample holds about 3,000 distinct CDR3 sequences; under 14% are singletons and the top ten take about 12%. The time point was: sample taken at primary tumor resection. Antigens for these TCRs are unknown. The sequenced sample was lung tumor tissue, obtained at surgery. These receptors were obtained from a male donor with early-stage non-small cell lung cancer.

This clonotype is medium-sized (0.01 to 0.1%) in the sample. Found in a library prepared for alpha chains, this beta chain is an off-target read, and its abundance has little meaning. The chain recombines TRBV27 with TRBJ2-2; 11 nucleotides agree with TRBD2. CDR1 MNHEY and CDR2 SMNVEV come from the germline V gene (reference sequence). CDR3 length: 19 residues. Germline trimming cut 3 bases from V and 0 bases from J; bases unmatched to any gene: 9. The CDR3 nucleotides read TGTGCCAGCAGTTTGCTACCCCCGGGACTAGCGGCGAACACCGGGGAGCTGTTTTTT. Its protein is CASSLLPPGLAANTGELFF.

About this clonotype: This beta chain slipped into a library made for alpha chains as a stray read, so its size is not meaningful. The V call is TRBV28, the J call TRBJ1-4; unclear D gene. CDR3 size: 12 residues. Germline V gives CDR1 MDHEN, CDR2 SYDVKM. Trimming pared 3 bases from V and 8 bases from J, leaving 7 bases between. CDR3 sequence: CASSFEEEKLFF. The CDR3 nucleotides are TGTGCCAGCAGTTTTGAGGAGGAAAAACTGTTTTTT.

A note on this clonotype: This sequence may be a read error, since a much larger clone differs from it by one base. Found in a library prepared for alpha chains, this beta chain is an off-target read, and its abundance has little meaning. The V and J genes are TRBV20-1 and TRBJ2-1, with 7 bases identical to TRBD2. This CDR3 has 12 amino acids. Looked up from germline, CDR1 is DFQATT and CDR2 is SNEGSKA (reference sequence). V was pared by 6 bases and J by 8 bases, with 7 bases of the junction left unmatched. The CDR3 sequence: CSAISGRDEQFF. The CDR3 nucleotides are TGCAGTGCGATTAGCGGGCGCGATGAGCAGTTCTTC.

There are many counts of this clonotype. Since it is a stray read in a library aimed at alpha chains, this beta chain has a size that is not meaningful. CDR3 sequence reads: CSARGQGEGYTF. DNA of the CDR3: TGCAGTGCTAGAGGACAGGGTGAAGGCTACACCTTC. The V call is TRBV20-1, the J call TRBJ1-2, with TRBD1 identical over 7 bases. The CDR3 loop spans 12 amino acids. The V gene end was trimmed by 1 base and the J gene end by 8 bases; junction bases not matched to a gene: 4. CDR1 and CDR2 (germline): DFQATT, SNEGSKA (reference sequence).

In its sample, this clonotype was seen once. As an off-target read in a library built for alpha chains, this beta chain has a frequency of little significance. The chain uses TRBV6-1 and TRBJ1-2; D possibly corresponds to TRBD1 (5 bases). The germline CDR1 and CDR2 sequences are MNHNS and SASEGT. Deletions cut 1 base from V and 8 bases from J, with 14 bases between. This CDR3 spans 14 amino acids. Written as DNA, the CDR3 is TGTGCCAGCAGTGAAGAGGGGATCGCTTGGGGCTACACCTTC. This sequence encodes CASSEEGIAWGYTF.

Sample share makes this clonotype medium-sized. Being off target in a library aimed at alpha chains, this beta chain has a size of little meaning. The J gene is TRBJ2-1, the V gene TRBV3-1; weak D call: TRBD2 (6 bases). Trimming shortened V by 1 base and J by 7 bases, and 14 bases separated the two germline ends. CDR3 length: 15 amino acids. Per germline, CDR1 LGHDT and CDR2 YNNKEL (reference sequence). CDR3 sequence: CASSQGRDPVNEQFF. The CDR3 coding sequence is TGTGCCAGCAGCCAAGGGCGGGACCCGGTAAATGAGCAGTTCTTC.

Sample share makes this clonotype medium-sized (0.01 to 0.1%). This beta chain appears as a stray read in a library generated for alpha chains; its size is not informative. V and J are TRBV20-1 and TRBJ1-1; D is undetermined. The V gene lost 3 bases and the J gene lost 3 bases, with 8 bases spanning the gap. Germline assignment: CDR1 DFQATT and CDR2 SNEGSKA (reference sequence). The CDR3 is 12 residues long. Here the CDR3 reads CSASFQYTEAFF. The CDR3 DNA is TGCAGTGCTAGCTTCCAGTACACTGAAGCTTTCTTT.

This clonotype is classed as medium-sized (0.01 to 0.1%). This beta chain appears as a stray read in a library generated for alpha chains; its size is not informative. The chain is built from TRBV18 and TRBJ2-1, with 8 bases matching TRBD2. Germline V lookup: CDR1 KGHSH, CDR2 LQKENI. CDR3 length equals 15 residues. Unmatched junction bases numbered 10, after V lost 4 bases and J lost 8 bases. In DNA form, the CDR3 reads TGTGCCAGCTCACTTTCGGGAGGGCCTCGGCATGAGCAGTTCTTC. Encoded protein: CASSLSGGPRHEQFF.

By proportion, this clonotype is medium-sized. This beta chain is off target for a library built for alpha chains, so its abundance means little. This chain's CDR3 is CSVSAGYTEAFF. The DNA of the CDR3 is TGCAGCGTTAGCGCGGGTTACACTGAAGCTTTCTTT. The chain employs TRBV29-1 and TRBJ1-1; the D is unclear. This CDR3 comprises 12 residues. Germline loops: CDR1 SQVTM, CDR2 ANQGSEA. Deletions cut 5 bases from V and 3 bases from J, with 10 bases between. Full variable domain (remainder filled in from reference TRBV29-1 and TRBJ1-1): SAVISQKPSRDICQRGTSLTIQCQVDSQVTMMFWYRQQPGQSLTLIATANQGSEATYESGFVIDKFPISRPNLTFSTLTVSNMSPEDSSIYLCSVSAGYTEAFFGQGTRLTVV.

This clonotype has at least ten counts. A library made for alpha chains picked up this beta chain off target, so its size means little. The rearrangement links TRBV11-2 to TRBJ2-2; D remains unclear. The CDR3 runs to 13 residues. The V gene lost 0 bases and the J gene lost 5 bases, with 4 bases spanning the gap. The germline CDR1 and CDR2 sequences are SGHAT and FQNNGV. The CDR3 spells CASSLDLTGELFF. The CDR3, as DNA: TGTGCCAGCAGCTTAGACCTAACCGGGGAGCTGTTTTTT.

In its sample, this clonotype is medium-sized (0.01 to 0.1%). Because this beta chain is a stray read in a library intended to capture alpha chains, its abundance should not be given much weight. The chain has TRBV28 and TRBJ2-3; D not resolved. Per germline, CDR1 MDHEN and CDR2 SYDVKM. Trimming pared 3 bases from V and 6 bases from J, leaving 4 bases between. The CDR3 totals 11 residues. The CDR3 spells CASSFLDTQYF. In DNA, the CDR3 is TGTGCCAGCAGTTTTTTGGATACGCAGTATTTT.

Turning to this clonotype: Little can be read into the size of this beta chain, an off-target read in a library designed for alpha chains. The chain joins TRBV6-2 or TRBV6-3 to TRBJ1-2; D uncertain. There are 13 residues in the CDR3. V gave up 5 bases and J gave up 4 bases, with 11 bases separating them. Germline loops: CDR1 MNHEY, CDR2 SVGEGT. CDR3 sequence: CASSLTEFYGYTF. CDR3 DNA sequence: TGTGCCAGCAGTCTGACGGAGTTCTATGGCTACACCTTC.

In this sample, this clonotype is medium-sized. This beta chain is a stray sequence in a library constructed for alpha chains; its clone size is not meaningful. The chain couples TRBV28 to TRBJ1-6, with 7 positions matching TRBD1. Germline trimming cut 5 bases from V and 9 bases from J; bases unmatched to any gene: 10. Germline lookup yields CDR1 MDHEN and CDR2 SYDVKM. The CDR3 loop spans 15 amino acids. CDR3 nucleotide sequence: TGTGCCAGCAGTGGGAACAGGGGTATCGGTTCACCCCTCCACTTT. Translating it yields CASSGNRGIGSPLHF.

Sample share makes this clonotype medium-sized (0.01 to 0.1%). Because this beta chain is a stray read in a library intended to capture alpha chains, its abundance should not be given much weight. The genes are TRBV3-1 and TRBJ2-3, with TRBD2 identical over 9 bases. With 1 base clipped from V and 1 base from J, the junction kept 6 bases outside the gene matches. Germline lookup yields CDR1 LGHDT and CDR2 YNNKEL (reference sequence). The CDR3 has 17 residues. The CDR3 DNA follows: TGTGCCAGCAGCCAAGGGGGATCTAGCGGGGGCACAGATACGCAGTATTTT. This codes for CASSQGGSSGGTDTQYF.

Relative to its sample, this clonotype is medium-sized. Since it is a stray read in a library aimed at alpha chains, this beta chain has a size that is not meaningful. Here the CDR3 DNA reads TGCAGTGCCCAGGGAACGAGGGATTCTGGAAACACCATATATTTT. It encodes CSAQGTRDSGNTIYF. This rearrangement joins TRBV20-1 to TRBJ1-3, with a weak D call TRBD1 (5 bases). From germline, CDR1 is DFQATT and CDR2 SNEGSKA (reference sequence). V was clipped by 6 bases and J by 1 base, with 16 bases between them. The CDR3 covers 15 residues.

This clonotype is medium-sized in the sample. Since it is a stray read in a library aimed at alpha chains, this beta chain has a size that is not meaningful. The rearrangement uses TRBV29-1 and TRBJ2-3; a weak D match, TRBD1 (5 bases). Germline CDR1 SQVTM, CDR2 ANQGSEA. Trimming removed 1 base from V and 7 bases from J, with 15 bases in between. This CDR3 contains 14 residues. CDR3 DNA: TGCAGCGTTGAAGGCAGGGCAGGAGCCTATACGCAGTATTTT. Translation: CSVEGRAGAYTQYF.

With respect to this clonotype: The size of this beta chain means little, since it is a stray read in a library made for alpha chains. This chain joins TRBV6-2 or TRBV6-3 and TRBJ2-3, with 7 bases matching TRBD2. The length of the CDR3 is 15 residues. Germline V lookup: CDR1 MNHEY, CDR2 SVGEGT. V shed 2 bases and J 2 bases; nucleotides not matched to a gene: 4. The CDR3 sequence is CASSYDGGYTDTQYF. DNA of the CDR3: TGTGCCAGCAGTTACGACGGGGGGTACACAGATACGCAGTATTTT.